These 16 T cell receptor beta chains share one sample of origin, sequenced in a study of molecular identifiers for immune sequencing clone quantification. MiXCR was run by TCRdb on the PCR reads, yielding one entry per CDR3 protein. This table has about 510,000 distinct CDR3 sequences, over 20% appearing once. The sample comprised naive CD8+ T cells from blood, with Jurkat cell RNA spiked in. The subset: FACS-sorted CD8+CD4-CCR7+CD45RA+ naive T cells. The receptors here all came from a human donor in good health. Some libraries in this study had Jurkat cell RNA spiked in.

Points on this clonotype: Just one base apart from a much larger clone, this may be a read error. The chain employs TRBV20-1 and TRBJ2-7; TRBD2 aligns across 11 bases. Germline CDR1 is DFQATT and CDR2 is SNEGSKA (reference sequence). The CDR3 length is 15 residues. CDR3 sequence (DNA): TGCAGTGCTAGAGATGAGCTAGCGGGGGGTTACGGGCAGTACTTC. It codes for CSARDELAGGYGQYF.

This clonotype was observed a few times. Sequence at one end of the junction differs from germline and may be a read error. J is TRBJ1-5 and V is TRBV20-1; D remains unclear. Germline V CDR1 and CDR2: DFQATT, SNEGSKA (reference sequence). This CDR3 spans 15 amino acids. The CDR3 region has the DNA TGCAGTGCTAGAGAAGAAGGTTATAGCAATCAGCCCCGGCATTTT. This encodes CSAREEGYSNQPRHF.

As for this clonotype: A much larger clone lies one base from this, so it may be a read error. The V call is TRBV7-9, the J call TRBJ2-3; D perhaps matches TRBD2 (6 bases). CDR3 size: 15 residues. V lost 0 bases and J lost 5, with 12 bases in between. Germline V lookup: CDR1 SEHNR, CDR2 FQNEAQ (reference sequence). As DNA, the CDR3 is TGTGCCAGCAGCTTAGCGGAGGGGTCGGGAGATACGCAGTATTTT. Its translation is CASSLAEGSGDTQYF.

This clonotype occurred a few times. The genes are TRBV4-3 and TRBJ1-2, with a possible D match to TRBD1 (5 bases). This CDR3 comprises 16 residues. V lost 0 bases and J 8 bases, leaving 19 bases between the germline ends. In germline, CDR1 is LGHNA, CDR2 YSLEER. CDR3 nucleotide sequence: TGCGCCAGCAGCCAAGAGGTATCGGGGACCCTCTGGGGCTACACCTTC. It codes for CASSQEVSGTLWGYTF.

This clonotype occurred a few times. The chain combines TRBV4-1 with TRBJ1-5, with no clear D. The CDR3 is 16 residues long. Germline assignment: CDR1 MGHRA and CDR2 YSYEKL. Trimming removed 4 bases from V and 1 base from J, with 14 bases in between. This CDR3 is CASSLGFEMSNQPQHF. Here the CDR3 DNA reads TGCGCCAGCAGCCTTGGGTTTGAGATGAGCAATCAGCCCCAGCATTTT.

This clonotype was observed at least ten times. The CDR3, as DNA: TGCGCCAGCAGCGCGTACCTAGCCACCGGGGAGCTGTTTTTT. The encoded protein is CASSAYLATGELFF. The V gene is TRBV5-1, the J gene TRBJ2-2, with D possibly being TRBD2 (5 bases). Germline V lookup: CDR1 SGHRS, CDR2 YFSETQ. This CDR3 spans 14 amino acids. V was pared by 4 bases and J by 4 bases, with 11 bases between.

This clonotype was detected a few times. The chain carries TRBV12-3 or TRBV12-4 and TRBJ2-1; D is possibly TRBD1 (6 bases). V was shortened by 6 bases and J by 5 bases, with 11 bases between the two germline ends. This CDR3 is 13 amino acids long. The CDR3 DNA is TGTGCCAGCAGGTCGGACAGCCACAATGAGCAGTTCTTC. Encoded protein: CASRSDSHNEQFF.

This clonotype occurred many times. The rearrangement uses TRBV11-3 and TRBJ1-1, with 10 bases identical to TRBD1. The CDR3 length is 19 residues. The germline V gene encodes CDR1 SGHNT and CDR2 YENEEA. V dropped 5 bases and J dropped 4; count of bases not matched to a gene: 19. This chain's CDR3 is CASSLLGDRGPLRVTEAFF. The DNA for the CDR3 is TGTGCCAGCAGCCTTTTAGGGGACAGGGGCCCCCTGAGGGTCACTGAAGCTTTCTTT.

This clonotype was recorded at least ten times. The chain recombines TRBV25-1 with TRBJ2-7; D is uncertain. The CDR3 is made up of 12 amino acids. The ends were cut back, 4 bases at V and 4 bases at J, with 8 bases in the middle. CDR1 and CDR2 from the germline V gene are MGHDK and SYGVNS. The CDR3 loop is CASSVMGYEQYF. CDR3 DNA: TGTGCCAGCAGTGTGATGGGTTACGAGCAGTACTTC.

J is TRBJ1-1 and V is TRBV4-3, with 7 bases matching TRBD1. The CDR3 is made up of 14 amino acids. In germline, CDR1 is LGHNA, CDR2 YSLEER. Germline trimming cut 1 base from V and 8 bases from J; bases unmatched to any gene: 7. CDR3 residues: CASSQARGTVEAFF. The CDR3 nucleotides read TGCGCCAGCAGCCAAGCCCGGGGGACAGTCGAAGCTTTCTTT.

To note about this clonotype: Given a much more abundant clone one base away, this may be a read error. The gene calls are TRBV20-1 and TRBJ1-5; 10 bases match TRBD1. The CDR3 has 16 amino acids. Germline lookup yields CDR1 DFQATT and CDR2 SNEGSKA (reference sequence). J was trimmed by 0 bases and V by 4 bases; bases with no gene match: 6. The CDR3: CSAKGTGEYSNQPQHF. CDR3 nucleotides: TGCAGTGCTAAGGGGACAGGGGAGTATAGCAATCAGCCCCAGCATTTT.

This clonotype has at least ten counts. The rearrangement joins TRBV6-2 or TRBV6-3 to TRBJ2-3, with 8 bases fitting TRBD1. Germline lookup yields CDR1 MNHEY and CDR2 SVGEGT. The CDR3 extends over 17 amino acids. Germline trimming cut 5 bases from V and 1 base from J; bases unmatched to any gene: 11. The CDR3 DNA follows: TGTGCCAGCAGTAGATGGACAGGGCCGCATCGCACAGATACGCAGTATTTT. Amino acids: CASSRWTGPHRTDTQYF.

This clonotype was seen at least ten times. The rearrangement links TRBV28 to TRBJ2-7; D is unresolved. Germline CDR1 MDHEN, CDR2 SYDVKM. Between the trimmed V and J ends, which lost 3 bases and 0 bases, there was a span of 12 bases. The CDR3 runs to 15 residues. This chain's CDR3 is CASSFRRSASYEQYF. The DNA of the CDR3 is TGTGCCAGCAGTTTCCGACGGAGCGCCTCCTACGAGCAGTACTTC.

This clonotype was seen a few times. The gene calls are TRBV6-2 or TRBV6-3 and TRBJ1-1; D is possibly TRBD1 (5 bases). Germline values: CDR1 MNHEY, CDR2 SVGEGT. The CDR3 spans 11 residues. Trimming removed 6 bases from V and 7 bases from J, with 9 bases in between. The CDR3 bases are TGTGCCAGCAGGATAGGGGTTGAAGCTTTCTTT. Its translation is CASRIGVEAFF.

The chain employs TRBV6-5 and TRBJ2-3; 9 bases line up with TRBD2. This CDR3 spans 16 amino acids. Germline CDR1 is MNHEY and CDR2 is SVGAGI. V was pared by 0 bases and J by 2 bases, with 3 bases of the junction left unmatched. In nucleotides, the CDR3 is TGTGCCAGCAGTTACTCGGCGGGAGGGGTCACAGATACGCAGTATTTT. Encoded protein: CASSYSAGGVTDTQYF.

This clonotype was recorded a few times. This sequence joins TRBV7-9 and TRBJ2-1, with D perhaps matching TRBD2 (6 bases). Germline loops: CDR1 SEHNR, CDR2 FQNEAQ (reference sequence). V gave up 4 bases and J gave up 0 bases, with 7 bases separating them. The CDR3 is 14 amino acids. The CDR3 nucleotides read TGTGCCAGCAGCTGGGACTTCTCCTACAATGAGCAGTTCTTC. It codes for CASSWDFSYNEQFF.